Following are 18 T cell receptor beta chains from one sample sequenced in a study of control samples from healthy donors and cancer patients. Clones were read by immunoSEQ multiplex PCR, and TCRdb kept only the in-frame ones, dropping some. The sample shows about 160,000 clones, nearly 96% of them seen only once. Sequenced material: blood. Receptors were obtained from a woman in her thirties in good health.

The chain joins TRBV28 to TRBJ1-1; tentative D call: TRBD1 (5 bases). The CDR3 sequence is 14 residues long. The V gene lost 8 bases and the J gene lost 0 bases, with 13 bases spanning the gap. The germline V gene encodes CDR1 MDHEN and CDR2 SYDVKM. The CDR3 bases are TGTGCCAGCGGTTGGGGGGGGTTGAACACTGAAGCTTTCTTT. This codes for CASGWGGLNTEAFF.

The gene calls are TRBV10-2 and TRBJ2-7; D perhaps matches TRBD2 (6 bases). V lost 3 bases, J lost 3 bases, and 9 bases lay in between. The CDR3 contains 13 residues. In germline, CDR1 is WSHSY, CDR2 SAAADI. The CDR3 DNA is TGCGCCAGCAGTGAAGTGGAGGGCTACGAGCAGTACTTC. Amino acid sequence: CASSEVEGYEQYF.

DNA of the CDR3: TGTGCCAGCAGCCAAGGAGAGACACCCCTCCACTTT. Translation gives CASSQGETPLHF. The gene calls are TRBV3-1 (or the pseudogene TRBV3-2) and TRBJ1-6; no clear D gene. The germline CDR1 and CDR2 sequences are LGHDT and YNNKEL (reference sequence). V lost 1 base, J lost 11 bases, and 6 bases lay in between. This CDR3 has 12 residues.

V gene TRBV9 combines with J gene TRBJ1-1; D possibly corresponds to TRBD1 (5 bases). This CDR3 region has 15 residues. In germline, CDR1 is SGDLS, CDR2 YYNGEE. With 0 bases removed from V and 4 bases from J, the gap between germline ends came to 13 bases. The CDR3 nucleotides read TGTGCCAGCAGCGTAGTGCAGGGAATTCGCACTGAAGCTTTCTTT. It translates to CASSVVQGIRTEAFF.

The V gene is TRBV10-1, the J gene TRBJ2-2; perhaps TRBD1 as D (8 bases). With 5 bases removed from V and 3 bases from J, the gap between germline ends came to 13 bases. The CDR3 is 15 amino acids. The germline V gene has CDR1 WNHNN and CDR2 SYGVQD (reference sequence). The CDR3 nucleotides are TGCGCCAGCAGTTACAGGGGGGGGGACACCGGGGAGCTGTTTTTT. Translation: CASSYRGGDTGELFF.

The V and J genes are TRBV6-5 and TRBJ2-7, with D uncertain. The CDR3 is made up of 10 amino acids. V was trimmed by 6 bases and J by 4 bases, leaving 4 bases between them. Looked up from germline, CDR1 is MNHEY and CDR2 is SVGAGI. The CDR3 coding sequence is TGTGCCAGCAGCCTATACGAGCAGTACTTC. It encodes CASSLYEQYF.

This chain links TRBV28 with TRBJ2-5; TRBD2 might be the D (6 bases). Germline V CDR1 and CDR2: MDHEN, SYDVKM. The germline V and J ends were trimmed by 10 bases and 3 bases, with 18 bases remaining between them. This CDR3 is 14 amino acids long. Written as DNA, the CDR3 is TGTGCCACCTCACCGGGACTTTCCGAAGAGACCCAGTACTTC. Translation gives CATSPGLSEETQYF. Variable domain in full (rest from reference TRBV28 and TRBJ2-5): DVKVTQSSRYLVKRTGEKVFLECVQDMDHENMFWYRQDPGLGLRLIYFSYDVKMKEKGDIPEGYSVSREKKERFSLILESASTNQTSMYLCATSPGLSEETQYFGPGTRLLVL.

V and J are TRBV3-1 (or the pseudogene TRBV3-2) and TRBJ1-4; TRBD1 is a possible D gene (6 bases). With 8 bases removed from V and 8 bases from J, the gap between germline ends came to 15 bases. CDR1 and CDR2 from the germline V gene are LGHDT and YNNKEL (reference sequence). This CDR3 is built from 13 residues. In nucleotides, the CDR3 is TGTGCCAGCGCTGGGGGGACAAACGAAAAACTGTTTTTT. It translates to CASAGGTNEKLFF.

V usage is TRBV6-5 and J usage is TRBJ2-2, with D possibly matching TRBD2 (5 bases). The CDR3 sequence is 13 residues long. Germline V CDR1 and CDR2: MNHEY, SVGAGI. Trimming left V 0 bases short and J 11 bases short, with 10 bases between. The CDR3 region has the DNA TGTGCCAGCAGTTACTCCGCAGCGGCTGAGCTGTTTTTT. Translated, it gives CASSYSAAAELFF.

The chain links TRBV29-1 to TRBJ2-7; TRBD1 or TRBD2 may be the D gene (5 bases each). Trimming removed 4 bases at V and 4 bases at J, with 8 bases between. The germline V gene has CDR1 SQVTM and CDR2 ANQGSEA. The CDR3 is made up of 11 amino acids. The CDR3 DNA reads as TGCAGCGTTGTAGGGACGTACGAGCAGTACTTC. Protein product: CSVVGTYEQYF.

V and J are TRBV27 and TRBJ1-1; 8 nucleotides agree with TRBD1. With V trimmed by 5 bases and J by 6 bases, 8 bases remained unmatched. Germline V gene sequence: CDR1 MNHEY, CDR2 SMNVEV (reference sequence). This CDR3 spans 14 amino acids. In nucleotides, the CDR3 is TGTGCCAGCAGTCCCCGGGACAGGTTCGCTGAAGCTTTCTTT. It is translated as CASSPRDRFAEAFF.

CDR3 sequence: CASSSTMNTEAFF. The CDR3 DNA reads TGTGCCAGCAGTTCCACGATGAACACTGAAGCTTTCTTT. This sequence joins TRBV28 and TRBJ1-1; the D is unclear. The CDR3 extends over 13 amino acids. V lost 4 bases, J lost 0 bases, and 6 bases lay in between. Per the germline V gene, CDR1 is MDHEN and CDR2 is SYDVKM.

CDR3 loop: CASSLGQASSGNTIYF. The CDR3 DNA reads TGCGCCAGCAGCCTCGGACAGGCGAGCTCTGGAAACACCATATATTTT. The chain carries TRBV5-1 and TRBJ1-3, with 7 bases aligning to TRBD1. Germline assignment: CDR1 SGHRS and CDR2 YFSETQ. The CDR3 extends over 16 amino acids. Trimming at V came to 4 bases and at J to 0 bases, leaving 7 bases not matched to a gene.

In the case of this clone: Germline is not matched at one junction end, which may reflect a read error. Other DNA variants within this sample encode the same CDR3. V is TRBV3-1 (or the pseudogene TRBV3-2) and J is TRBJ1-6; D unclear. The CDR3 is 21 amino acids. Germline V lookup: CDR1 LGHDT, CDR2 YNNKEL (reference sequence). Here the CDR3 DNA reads TGTGCCAGCAGCCAAGATGCCCCCAGTTCAATCCTTAGCTCCTATAACTCACCCCTCCACTTT. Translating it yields CASSQDAPSSILSSYNSPLHF.

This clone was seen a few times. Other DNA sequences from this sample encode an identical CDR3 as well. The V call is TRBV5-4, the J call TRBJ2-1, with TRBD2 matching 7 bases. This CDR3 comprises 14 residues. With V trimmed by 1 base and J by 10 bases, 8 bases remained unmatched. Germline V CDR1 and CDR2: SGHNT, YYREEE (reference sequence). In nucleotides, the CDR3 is TGTGCCAGCAGCTTGAGTCTAGCGGACGACGAGCAGTTCTTC. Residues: CASSLSLADDEQFF. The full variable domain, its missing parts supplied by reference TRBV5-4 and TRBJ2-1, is ETGVTQSPTHLIKTRGQQVTLRCSSQSGHNTVSWYQQALGQGPQFIFQYYREEENGRGNFPPRFSGLQFPNYSSELNVNALELDDSALYLCASSLSLADDEQFFGPGTRLTVL.

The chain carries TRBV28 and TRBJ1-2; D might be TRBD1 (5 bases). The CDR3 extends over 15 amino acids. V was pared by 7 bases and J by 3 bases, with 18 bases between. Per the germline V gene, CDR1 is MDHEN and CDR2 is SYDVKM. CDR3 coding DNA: TGTGCCAGCAAGGGTCGTAGGGGTTTCCACTATGGCTACACCTTC. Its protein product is CASKGRRGFHYGYTF.

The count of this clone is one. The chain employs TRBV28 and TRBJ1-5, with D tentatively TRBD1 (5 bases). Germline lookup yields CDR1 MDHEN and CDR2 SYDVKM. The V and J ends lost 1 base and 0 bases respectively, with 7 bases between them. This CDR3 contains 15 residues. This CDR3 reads CASSLYGGSNQPQHF. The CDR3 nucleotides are TGTGCCAGCAGTTTATATGGGGGTAGCAATCAGCCCCAGCATTTT.

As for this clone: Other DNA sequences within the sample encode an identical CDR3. The CDR3 DNA follows: TGTGCCAGCAGTTTGGGCGACACTGAAGCTTTCTTT. Its translation: CASSLGDTEAFF. The V and J genes are TRBV6-6 and TRBJ1-1; D call uncertain. V was cut by 4 bases and J by 3 bases, with 6 bases left in between. Germline assignment: CDR1 MNHNY and CDR2 SVGAGI (reference sequence). The CDR3 contains 12 residues.